The 25 T cell receptor beta chains below were found in one sample sequenced in a study of somatic mutations in cytotoxic T cells in rheumatoid arthritis. Assay used: immunoSEQ multiplex PCR; TCRdb lists only in-frame clones, some missing. The table has more than 25,000 clones, about four fifths seen once; the top ten hold about 5.2%. The sequenced material came from CD8+ T cells sorted from blood. The receptors here all came from a man aged 45-65 years in good health.

This clone was picked up a small number of times. The chain couples TRBV6-1 to TRBJ1-2, with D hard to call. The ends were cut back, 10 bases at V and 7 bases at J, with 16 bases in the middle. Germline CDR1 and CDR2: MNHNS and SASEGT. The CDR3 totals 12 residues. The CDR3 is CATGEGWLGYTF. DNA of the CDR3: TGTGCCACCGGGGAAGGTTGGCTTGGCTACACCTTC.

The V call is TRBV9, the J call TRBJ2-7; a weak D match, TRBD2 (5 bases). This CDR3 region has 13 residues. Germline V lookup: CDR1 SGDLS, CDR2 YYNGEE. V was shortened by 4 bases and J by 3 bases, with 11 bases between the two germline ends. The CDR3 protein is CASSKRGDYEQYF. In DNA form, the CDR3 reads TGTGCCAGCAGCAAACGGGGAGACTACGAGCAGTACTTC.

The chain carries TRBV5-1 and TRBJ2-2; 9 nucleotides agree with TRBD1. The CDR3 contains 18 residues. With V trimmed by 4 bases and J by 9 bases, 19 bases remained unmatched. CDR1 and CDR2 (germline): SGHRS, YFSETQ. The CDR3 DNA sequence: TGCGCCAGCAGCACCCCCCGGGACAGGGCCTCTATTACGCGGGAGCTGTTTTTT. It yields the protein CASSTPRDRASITRELFF.

This chain uses TRBV2 with TRBJ2-2; D is possibly TRBD1 (6 bases). Germline V gives CDR1 SNHLY, CDR2 FYNNEI. With 9 bases removed from V and 2 bases from J, the gap between germline ends came to 22 bases. The CDR3 covers 17 residues. CDR3 sequence: CASLPVGARLNTGELFF. The CDR3 nucleotides are TGTGCCAGTCTGCCCGTGGGGGCGCGATTAAACACCGGGGAGCTGTTTTTT. Variable domain in full (rest from reference TRBV2 and TRBJ2-2): EPEVTQTPSHQVTQMGQEVILRCVPISNHLYFYWYRQILGQKVEFLVSFYNNEISEKSEIFDDQFSVERPDGSNFTLKIRSTKLEDSAMYFCASLPVGARLNTGELFFGEGSRLTVL.

This CDR3 reads CASSFSGPSYEQYF. The CDR3 nucleotides read TGTGCCAGCAGTTTCTCCGGGCCTTCCTACGAGCAGTACTTC. J is TRBJ2-7 and V is TRBV6-1; D call uncertain. CDR1 and CDR2 (germline): MNHNS, SASEGT. The CDR3 has 14 residues. Trimming removed 5 bases at V and 1 base at J, with 12 bases between.

The chain recombines TRBV27 with TRBJ2-7; 9 bases fit TRBD1. The germline CDR1 and CDR2 sequences are MNHEY and SMNVEV (reference sequence). Unmatched junction bases numbered 7, after V lost 6 bases and J lost 4 bases. The CDR3 consists of 14 residues. In nucleotides, the CDR3 is TGTGCCAGCAGGGGCCCGACAGGGGGGTACGAGCAGTACTTC. Its protein product is CASRGPTGGYEQYF.

The chain couples TRBV7-6 to TRBJ2-1; D not certain. The germline V gene encodes CDR1 SGHVS and CDR2 FNYEAQ. This CDR3 spans 14 amino acids. Trimming took off 7 bases at V and 0 bases at J, with 10 bases between the two ends. The CDR3 DNA follows: TGTGCCAGCAAACGGTTAGGCTCCTACAATGAGCAGTTCTTC. It translates to CASKRLGSYNEQFF.

The chain employs TRBV7-9 and TRBJ2-5, with 8 bases identical to TRBD2. J lost 3 bases, V lost 5 bases, and 8 bases had no gene match. Germline V gene sequence: CDR1 SEHNR, CDR2 FQNEAQ (reference sequence). The CDR3 covers 15 residues. The CDR3 reads CASSPSWREEETQYF. In DNA, the CDR3 is TGTGCCAGCAGCCCAAGCTGGCGGGAGGAAGAGACCCAGTACTTC.

This clone has more than one count but fewer than ten. This chain connects TRBV5-1 to TRBJ2-7; the D gene is possibly TRBD1 (5 bases). The ends were cut back, 0 bases at V and 0 bases at J, with 10 bases in the middle. Germline assignment: CDR1 SGHRS and CDR2 YFSETQ. The CDR3 contains 15 residues. The CDR3 is CASSLVQGSSYEQYF. CDR3 bases: TGCGCCAGCAGCTTGGTCCAGGGAAGCTCCTACGAGCAGTACTTC.

V gene TRBV11-2 combines with J gene TRBJ2-1; 7 bases agree with TRBD2. Germline values: CDR1 SGHAT, CDR2 FQNNGV. CDR3 length: 16 amino acids. The ends lost 2 bases at V and 0 bases at J; junction bases unmatched: 4. CDR3 DNA: TGTGCCAGCAGCTTAAGGGCTAGCGGCTCCTACAATGAGCAGTTCTTC. This sequence encodes CASSLRASGSYNEQFF.

The chain has TRBV2 and TRBJ2-7, with TRBD2 identical over 10 bases. There are 14 residues in the CDR3. Germline-derived CDR1 and CDR2 are SNHLY and FYNNEI. J gave up 4 bases and V 8 bases, and 8 bases lay outside the gene matches. The CDR3 nucleotides read TGTGCCAGCCCAGGGGCTAGCGGGAGTTACGAGCAGTACTTC. Translating gives CASPGASGSYEQYF. Together with reference TRBV2 and TRBJ2-7, the CDR3 gives the full variable domain: EPEVTQTPSHQVTQMGQEVILRCVPISNHLYFYWYRQILGQKVEFLVSFYNNEISEKSEIFDDQFSVERPDGSNFTLKIRSTKLEDSAMYFCASPGASGSYEQYFGPGTRLTVT.

The chain combines TRBV29-1 with TRBJ2-7, with D possibly matching TRBD1 (5 bases). The germline CDR1 and CDR2 sequences are SQVTM and ANQGSEA. The CDR3 has 13 amino acids. The V and J ends lost 0 bases and 4 bases respectively, with 10 bases between them. CDR3 amino acids: CSVEDFGAYEQYF. The CDR3 DNA follows: TGCAGCGTTGAAGATTTTGGGGCTTACGAGCAGTACTTC.

A single count supports this clone. This CDR3 is CASSQSLSYEQYF. In nucleotides, the CDR3 is TGTGCCAGCAGCCAGTCCCTCTCCTACGAGCAGTACTTC. The chain links TRBV13 to TRBJ2-7; D uncertain. The length of the CDR3 is 13 residues. Germline CDR1 reads PRHDT; CDR2 reads FYEKMQ (reference sequence). V was clipped by 5 bases and J by 0 bases, with 8 bases between them. Supplemented by reference TRBV13 and TRBJ2-7, the full variable domain reads AAGVIQSPRHLIKEKRETATLKCYPIPRHDTVYWYQQGPGQDPQFLISFYEKMQSDKGSIPDRFSAQQFSDYHSELNMSSLELGDSALYFCASSQSLSYEQYFGPGTRLTVT.

The V call is TRBV7-9, the J call TRBJ2-1, with D unresolved. V lost 11 bases, J lost 0 bases, and 11 bases lay in between. The CDR3 has 13 residues. From germline, CDR1 is SEHNR and CDR2 FQNEAQ (reference sequence). The CDR3 coding sequence is TGTGCCGTTGACGGTAGCTCCTACAATGAGCAGTTCTTC. Protein: CAVDGSSYNEQFF. Using reference TRBV7-9 and TRBJ2-1 for the parts outside the CDR3, the full variable domain is DTGVSQNPRHKITKRGQNVTFRCDPISEHNRLYWYRQTLGQGPEFLTYFQNEAQLEKSRLLSDRFSAERPKGSFSTLEIQRTEQGDSAMYLCAVDGSSYNEQFFGPGTRLTVL.

The chain carries TRBV5-6 and TRBJ1-2; no definite D call. The CDR3 has 16 residues. Trimming removed 4 bases from V and 3 bases from J, with 19 bases in between. Germline V gives CDR1 SGHDT, CDR2 YYEEEE. The CDR3 nucleotides are TGTGCCAGCAGCCCCCCTGGGCGTTGGTTGGACTATGGCTACACCTTC. It specifies CASSPPGRWLDYGYTF.

The CDR3 region is CASRKTGLRASTDTQYF. The CDR3 coding sequence is TGTGCCAGCAGGAAGACAGGGCTCCGAGCTAGCACAGATACGCAGTATTTT. This chain links TRBV21-1 with TRBJ2-3; the table calls TRBD1, which could not be checked here. TRBV21-1 is designated a pseudogene. The CDR3 has 17 residues.

This chain links TRBV19 with TRBJ2-5; 12 bases are shared with TRBD1. Trimming removed 7 bases from V and 5 bases from J; junction bases left unmatched: 8. There are 15 residues in the CDR3. Germline values: CDR1 LNHDA, CDR2 SQIVND (reference sequence). CDR3 bases: TGTGCCAGTAAGCCGGGACAGGGGGCCAGTGAGACCCAGTACTTC. This translates into CASKPGQGASETQYF.

This chain uses TRBV6-6 with TRBJ2-7; maybe TRBD2 (5 bases). Trimming removed 0 bases from V and 1 base from J, with 10 bases in between. The CDR3 spans 15 residues. The germline V gene has CDR1 MNHNY and CDR2 SVGAGI (reference sequence). In DNA, the CDR3 is TGTGCCAGCAGTTACTCGAGCGGCGGGTCCTACGAGCAGTACTTC. Translation: CASSYSSGGSYEQYF.

The gene calls are TRBV7-9 and TRBJ1-4, with D possibly being TRBD1 (5 bases). V was clipped by 2 bases and J by 0 bases, with 16 bases between them. Germline assignment: CDR1 SEHNR and CDR2 FQNEAQ (reference sequence). The CDR3 has 18 residues. The CDR3: CASSLRQRGAATNEKLFF. Here the CDR3 DNA reads TGTGCCAGCAGCTTACGACAGCGAGGAGCTGCAACTAATGAAAAACTGTTTTTT.

CDR3 loop: CASSVGLAGMYEQYF. DNA of the CDR3: TGTGCCAGCAGCGTCGGACTAGCGGGAATGTACGAGCAGTACTTC. The chain is built from TRBV11-3 and TRBJ2-7; 12 bases are shared with TRBD2. The CDR3 runs to 15 residues. With 5 bases clipped from V and 4 bases from J, the junction kept 6 bases outside the gene matches. In germline, CDR1 is SGHNT, CDR2 YENEEA.

The V gene is TRBV7-9, the J gene TRBJ2-1; a weak D match, TRBD1 (7 bases). The CDR3 totals 16 residues. V shed 5 bases and J shed 4 bases, with 18 bases lying between them. Germline-derived CDR1 and CDR2 are SEHNR and FQNEAQ (reference sequence). CDR3: CASSPRDSELYNEQFF. The DNA of the CDR3 is TGTGCCAGCAGCCCGCGGGACAGCGAATTATACAATGAGCAGTTCTTC.

J is TRBJ1-5 and V is TRBV9; maybe TRBD1 (6 bases). CDR3 length: 13 residues. Trimming removed 5 bases from V and 7 bases from J, with 13 bases in between. In germline, CDR1 is SGDLS, CDR2 YYNGEE. The CDR3 loop reads CASSAGHLQPQHF. In DNA, the CDR3 is TGTGCCAGCAGTGCGGGACATTTGCAGCCCCAGCATTTT.

This clone has only a few counts. The V call is TRBV7-8, the J call TRBJ2-1, with 10 nucleotides matching TRBD2. Germline-derived CDR1 and CDR2 are SGHVS and FQNEAQ. V trimming: 5 bases; J trimming: 4 bases; junction bases outside the gene matches: 5. The length of the CDR3 is 15 residues. CDR3 in DNA: TGTGCCAGCAGCCAAGGGACTAGCGCTTACAATGAGCAGTTCTTC. This gives the protein CASSQGTSAYNEQFF.

The chain recombines TRBV14 with TRBJ2-1, with TRBD2 identical over 9 bases. CDR1 and CDR2 from the germline V gene are SGHDN and FVKESK. This CDR3 spans 18 amino acids. Losses at the gene ends were 1 base for V and 4 bases for J; bases not matched to a gene: 11. The CDR3 region is CASSQVRREGRRYNEQFF. Here the CDR3 DNA reads TGTGCCAGCAGCCAAGTGCGGCGGGAGGGCCGTCGGTACAATGAGCAGTTCTTC.

This clone has just one count. This chain links TRBV2 with TRBJ1-2; weak D call: TRBD1 (6 bases). V gave up 8 bases and J gave up 2 bases, with 12 bases separating them. CDR1 is SNHLY, CDR2 FYNNEI, per germline. This CDR3 has 13 amino acids. The CDR3 DNA sequence: TGTGCCAGCCGGGGGCGCATAAACTATGGCTACACCTTC. Translated, it gives CASRGRINYGYTF. Looking up the rest from reference TRBV2 and TRBJ1-2 gives the full variable domain: EPEVTQTPSHQVTQMGQEVILRCVPISNHLYFYWYRQILGQKVEFLVSFYNNEISEKSEIFDDQFSVERPDGSNFTLKIRSTKLEDSAMYFCASRGRINYGYTFGSGTRLTVV.